This T cell receptor beta chain was documented in a study of T cell responses to AZD1222 COVID-19 vaccine. The data were produced by immunoSEQ multiplex PCR, yet TCRdb's version contains in-frame clones alone and is incomplete. The sample contains around 67,000 clones, around 84% of which appear only once. Germline lookup yields CDR1 LGHNA and CDR2 YNFKEQ. With 0 bases clipped from V and 4 bases from J, the junction kept 11 bases outside the gene matches. This CDR3 region has 17 residues. Study outcomes and limitations: Spike was spanned by vaccine-associated CD4 TCRs, which were dominant at 160-218 and 743-854. Repertoires were sampled only after the peak T cell response. Reports indicate that nearly half of spike-specific TCRs are directed at unmutated variant regions.

Worth noting for this clone: The antigen is unknown.

The chain couples TRBV4-2 to TRBJ2-7; 8 bases map to TRBD2. The material sequenced was peripheral blood, taken on day 0 of AZD1222 vaccination. This clonotype was sampled from an adult in good health. In DNA form, the CDR3 reads TGTGCCAGCAGCCAAGAGGGGCCTTCGGGAGGGTTTTACGAGCAGTACTTC. This gives the protein CASSQEGPSGGFYEQYF.